Each of the 30 T cell receptor beta chains below was sequenced from the same sample in a study of early T cells in non-severe SARS-CoV-2 infection. MiXCR was run by TCRdb on the 5' RACE reads, yielding one entry per CDR3 protein. The data hold under 40,000 distinct CDR3 sequences, with nearly 6% observed a single time. Source material: whole blood. These receptor sequences come from an adult who was a healthcare worker with PCR-confirmed SARS-CoV-2 infection or an uninfected control (not recorded which).

This clonotype was recorded many times. The rearrangement joins TRBV9 to TRBJ2-7; tentative D call: TRBD1 (5 bases). The CDR3 contains 14 residues. The germline V and J ends were trimmed by 2 bases and 0 bases, with 9 bases remaining between them. Germline values: CDR1 SGDLS, CDR2 YYNGEE. The CDR3 spells CASSVTGSSYEQYF. The CDR3 coding sequence is TGTGCCAGCAGCGTCACAGGTAGCTCCTACGAGCAGTACTTC.

This clonotype was recorded at least ten times. This chain joins TRBV29-1 and TRBJ1-1; D might be TRBD1 (5 bases). The CDR3 consists of 16 residues. The germline CDR1 and CDR2 sequences are SQVTM and ANQGSEA. V lost 6 bases, J lost 4 bases, and 24 bases lay in between. The CDR3 DNA follows: TGCAGCGTCAAAGGGCTCGACAGTGGCGGCACCACTGAAGCTTTCTTT. Its translation: CSVKGLDSGGTTEAFF.

Ten or more counts support this clonotype. CDR3 amino acids: CASSLRRAGELFF. CDR3 DNA sequence: TGTGCCAGCAGCTTAAGGCGGGCGGGGGAGCTGTTTTTT. J is TRBJ2-2 and V is TRBV7-3; possibly TRBD2 for D (5 bases). There are 13 residues in the CDR3. Germline V gene data show CDR1 as SGHTA and CDR2 as FQGTGA. V was pared by 1 base and J by 8 bases, with 8 bases between.

By share, this clonotype counts as medium-sized. V gene TRBV6-2 or TRBV6-3 combines with J gene TRBJ2-7; TRBD1 is a possible D gene (6 bases). This CDR3 spans 11 amino acids. CDR1 and CDR2 (germline): MNHEY, SVGEGT. V dropped 6 bases and J dropped 7 bases, with 10 bases sitting between them. The CDR3 coding sequence is TGTGCCAGCAGACTAGGACAGGAGCAGTACTTC. Translated, it gives CASRLGQEQYF.

Many counts were recorded for this clonotype. The rearrangement links TRBV12-3 or TRBV12-4 to TRBJ1-2; 7 bases match TRBD1. CDR3 size: 12 residues. V gave up 6 bases and J gave up 5 bases; unmatched junction bases: 3. As DNA, the CDR3 is TGTGCCAGCAGGCAGGGGGGATATGGCTACACCTTC. As protein: CASRQGGYGYTF.

This clonotype was found many times. The chain links TRBV5-1 to TRBJ2-1; tentative D call: TRBD2 (5 bases). V lost 0 bases and J lost 5, with 18 bases in between. Germline loops: CDR1 SGHRS, CDR2 YFSETQ. This CDR3 comprises 17 residues. For the CDR3, the DNA is TGCGCCAGCAGCTTGGGGAGGTTAGCTGGACCCCACAATGAGCAGTTCTTC. Translating gives CASSLGRLAGPHNEQFF.

Many counts were recorded for this clonotype. The V and J genes are TRBV30 and TRBJ1-4; 7 positions match TRBD1. Germline CDR1 GTSNPN, CDR2 SVGIG (reference sequence). The CDR3 covers 13 residues. Unmatched junction bases numbered 7, after V lost 5 bases and J lost 7 bases. CDR3 residues: CAWSQGGGEKLFF. The CDR3 nucleotides read TGTGCCTGGTCTCAGGGGGGAGGTGAAAAACTGTTTTTT.

This clonotype has at least ten counts. This chain connects TRBV19 to TRBJ1-2, with 8 bases aligning to TRBD1. V shed 11 bases and J 5 bases; nucleotides not matched to a gene: 7. CDR1 LNHDA and CDR2 SQIVND come from the germline V gene (reference sequence). CDR3 size: 12 residues. The CDR3 DNA sequence: TGTGCCGGATGGTACAGGGGGTATGGCTACACCTTC. This translates into CAGWYRGYGYTF.

This clonotype was observed at least ten times. The chain links TRBV10-1 to TRBJ2-7; either TRBD1 or TRBD2 may fit D (5 bases each). There are 14 residues in the CDR3. Germline CDR1 WNHNN, CDR2 SYGVQD (reference sequence). Trimming took 4 bases from V and 2 from J, leaving 12 bases between them. The CDR3 DNA sequence: TGCGCCAGCAGTGCGACGGGGCGCACCTACGAGCAGTACTTC. Residues: CASSATGRTYEQYF.

The chain links TRBV6-5 to TRBJ2-7; 9 bases agree with TRBD2. The germline CDR1 and CDR2 sequences are MNHEY and SVGAGI. The trim removed 6 bases at V and 6 bases at J, leaving 9 bases unmatched. The CDR3 runs to 14 residues. In DNA, the CDR3 is TGTGCCAGCAGGTTAGCGGGAGATCTCGGCGAGCAGTACTTC. It specifies CASRLAGDLGEQYF.

This clonotype was seen repeatedly, ten times or more. The chain has TRBV20-1 and TRBJ2-2; 7 positions agree with TRBD2. This CDR3 comprises 15 residues. V shed 2 bases and J 6 bases; nucleotides not matched to a gene: 9. Per germline, CDR1 DFQATT and CDR2 SNEGSKA (reference sequence). The CDR3: CSARKMGAGAGELFF. The CDR3 coding sequence is TGCAGTGCTAGAAAGATGGGTGCGGGGGCCGGGGAGCTGTTTTTT.

The table lists this clonotype with many counts. This rearrangement joins TRBV5-4 to TRBJ2-2; TRBD2 agrees at 10 bases. This CDR3 is 15 amino acids long. Germline CDR1 and CDR2: SGHNT and YYREEE (reference sequence). With V trimmed by 6 bases and J by 6 bases, 8 bases remained unmatched. CDR3 residues: CASTPNSGGPGELFF. The CDR3 DNA follows: TGTGCCAGCACCCCGAATAGCGGGGGGCCCGGGGAGCTGTTTTTT.

In this sample, this clonotype turned up many times. The chain combines TRBV5-1 with TRBJ2-1; 9 nucleotides align to TRBD1. The germline CDR1 and CDR2 sequences are SGHRS and YFSETQ. The V and J ends lost 4 bases and 4 bases, in that order; junction bases with no gene match: 6. The CDR3 totals 15 residues. CDR3: CASSRGTGSYNEQFF. The CDR3 DNA reads TGCGCCAGCAGCAGGGGGACAGGGTCATACAATGAGCAGTTCTTC.

This clonotype has ten or more counts. The rearrangement uses TRBV3-1 and TRBJ2-3; no reliable D call. V gave up 2 bases and J gave up 4 bases, with 7 bases separating them. The V gene's germline CDR1 is LGHDT and CDR2 YNNKEL (reference sequence). This CDR3 is 13 amino acids long. The CDR3 region is CASSQSVSDTQYF. The CDR3 nucleotides read TGTGCCAGCAGCCAAAGTGTGTCAGATACGCAGTATTTT.

This clonotype was observed at least ten times. The rearrangement links TRBV20-1 to TRBJ1-4; D is undetermined. This CDR3 spans 13 amino acids. Between the trimmed V and J ends, which lost 6 bases and 4 bases, there was a span of 12 bases. Germline-derived CDR1 and CDR2 are DFQATT and SNEGSKA (reference sequence). The CDR3 DNA follows: TGCAGTGCCACCATTGCGGGTAATGAAAAACTGTTTTTT. Its translation is CSATIAGNEKLFF.

This clonotype showed up many times. The chain employs TRBV19 and TRBJ2-5; no definite D call. This CDR3 contains 13 residues. The ends were cut back, 7 bases at V and 4 bases at J, with 13 bases in the middle. Germline V gene sequence: CDR1 LNHDA, CDR2 SQIVND (reference sequence). The CDR3 DNA is TGTGCCAGTACCCACCTGATAGGAGAGACCCAGTACTTC. This encodes CASTHLIGETQYF.

This clonotype was detected many times. This sequence joins TRBV6-6 and TRBJ1-6; perhaps TRBD1 as D (6 bases). Deletions cut 7 bases from V and 10 bases from J, with 23 bases between. The CDR3 has 16 residues. Germline CDR1 and CDR2: MNHNY and SVGAGI (reference sequence). CDR3 in DNA: TGTGCCAGCACCCAATACCTGGGGACATTAACCTCACCCCTCCACTTT. Amino acids: CASTQYLGTLTSPLHF.

The sample holds many counts of this clonotype. J is TRBJ1-2 and V is TRBV4-2; D gene uncertain. V gave up 0 bases and J gave up 5 bases, with 10 bases separating them. The CDR3 covers 14 residues. CDR1 LGHNA and CDR2 YNFKEQ come from the germline V gene. Written as DNA, the CDR3 is TGTGCCAGCAGCCAAGAGGCCAGAGCGTATGGCTACACCTTC. Its translation is CASSQEARAYGYTF.

This clonotype was counted at least ten times. The chain employs TRBV7-2 and TRBJ2-1, with TRBD1 as a possible D gene (6 bases). Trimming removed 5 bases from V and 5 bases from J, with 10 bases in between. The CDR3 is 13 residues long. Germline V lookup: CDR1 SGHTA, CDR2 FQGNSA. CDR3 residues: CASSPQGNNEQFF. CDR3 bases: TGTGCCAGCAGCCCACAGGGTAACAATGAGCAGTTCTTC. Drawing the rest from reference TRBV7-2 and TRBJ2-1, the complete variable domain is GAGVSQSPSNKVTEKGKDVELRCDPISGHTALYWYRQSLGQGLEFLIYFQGNSAPDKSGLPSDRFSAERTGGSVSTLTIQRTQQEDSAVYLCASSPQGNNEQFFGPGTRLTVL.

This clonotype came up many times. V and J are TRBV5-1 and TRBJ2-5; 7 positions agree with TRBD1. With 4 bases clipped from V and 1 base from J, the junction kept 4 bases outside the gene matches. The CDR3 is made up of 14 amino acids. From germline, CDR1 is SGHRS and CDR2 YFSETQ. In DNA form, the CDR3 reads TGCGCCAGCAGCCTACAGGGGTTCCAAGAGACCCAGTACTTC. Amino acid sequence: CASSLQGFQETQYF.

This clonotype was seen a handful of times. V and J are TRBV5-6 and TRBJ2-1; D tentatively fits TRBD1 or TRBD2 (5 bases each). Per the germline V gene, CDR1 is SGHDT and CDR2 is YYEEEE. The CDR3 covers 13 residues. Trimming removed 3 bases at V and 7 bases at J, with 11 bases between. The CDR3 sequence is CASSWGTLNEQFF. For the CDR3, the DNA is TGTGCCAGCAGCTGGGGGACGCTTAATGAGCAGTTCTTC. The full variable domain, completed using reference TRBV5-6 and TRBJ2-1, is DAGVTQSPTHLIKTRGQQVTLRCSPKSGHDTVSWYQQALGQGPQFIFQYYEEEERQRGNFPDRFSGHQFPNYSSELNVNALLLGDSALYLCASSWGTLNEQFFGPGTRLTVL.

In its sample, this clonotype was seen many times. The CDR3 spells CAIHTHQGLMNTEAFF. In DNA, the CDR3 is TGTGCCATCCACACCCACCAAGGCCTAATGAACACTGAAGCTTTCTTT. The chain employs TRBV21-1 and TRBJ1-1. TRBV21-1 is marked as a pseudogene. The CDR3 runs 16 residues.

This clonotype showed up many times. The J gene is TRBJ2-1, the V gene TRBV4-2; 15 bases fit TRBD2. Trimming cost V 1 base and J 9 bases; bases outside gene matches: 4. CDR1 LGHNA and CDR2 YNFKEQ come from the germline V gene. This CDR3 has 16 residues. The CDR3: CASSQGEGLAGGEQFF. CDR3 in DNA: TGTGCCAGCAGCCAAGGGGAGGGACTAGCGGGGGGTGAGCAGTTCTTC.

This clonotype came up many times. V usage is TRBV7-6 and J usage is TRBJ2-1; 9 bases are a match to TRBD2. Germline values: CDR1 SGHVS, CDR2 FNYEAQ. CDR3 length: 16 amino acids. The trim removed 0 bases at V and 6 bases at J, leaving 6 bases unmatched. CDR3 DNA: TGTGCCAGCAGCTTAGCCGCGGGGGGGACCTTCAATGAGCAGTTCTTC. Its protein is CASSLAAGGTFNEQFF.

There are many counts of this clonotype. The rearrangement uses TRBV7-2 and TRBJ1-6; D call uncertain. Deletions cut 4 bases from V and 9 bases from J, with 16 bases between. Germline V gives CDR1 SGHTA, CDR2 FQGNSA. This CDR3 is 15 amino acids long. The DNA of the CDR3 is TGTGCCAGCAGCTACGGGTTGGGGTTTGGTTCACCCCTCCACTTT. Its protein product is CASSYGLGFGSPLHF.

This clonotype was counted between two and nine times. This rearrangement joins TRBV7-2 to TRBJ2-1; 12 bases are a match to TRBD2. V lost 5 bases to trimming and J lost 8 bases; unmatched junction nucleotides: 10. The CDR3 contains 16 residues. Germline CDR1 reads SGHTA; CDR2 reads FQGNSA. The chain's CDR3 is CASSPGLAGGLDEQFF. In DNA, the CDR3 is TGTGCCAGCAGCCCGGGCCTAGCGGGGGGGCTAGATGAGCAGTTCTTC.

The V gene is TRBV6-5, the J gene TRBJ1-3; D is perhaps TRBD1 (5 bases). The CDR3 is 13 residues long. Germline-derived CDR1 and CDR2 are MNHEY and SVGAGI. Trimming removed 5 bases at V and 9 bases at J, with 14 bases between. The CDR3 here is CASSTRQWSTIYF. The CDR3 nucleotides are TGTGCCAGCAGTACTAGACAGTGGTCCACCATATATTTT.

The CDR3 DNA follows: TGTGCCAGCAGTGAATCGGGAGCAAACACCATATATTTT. Its translation: CASSESGANTIYF. The chain links TRBV6-1 to TRBJ1-3; D not resolved. The CDR3 runs to 13 residues. Germline V gene data show CDR1 as MNHNS and CDR2 as SASEGT. The V gene lost 2 bases and the J gene lost 6 bases, with 8 bases spanning the gap.

This clonotype was observed at least ten times. The CDR3 loop is CASSNTSGSSYEQYF. CDR3 bases: TGTGCCAGCAGCAACACTAGCGGATCCTCCTACGAGCAGTACTTC. The chain employs TRBV5-4 and TRBJ2-7, with 8 bases aligning to TRBD2. Germline trimming cut 4 bases from V and 0 bases from J; bases unmatched to any gene: 6. CDR3 size: 15 residues. Germline loops: CDR1 SGHNT, CDR2 YYREEE (reference sequence).

This clonotype was detected many times. The chain employs TRBV5-1 and TRBJ2-1; 7 nucleotides align to TRBD1. Germline V gene lookup returns CDR1 SGHRS and CDR2 YFSETQ. This CDR3 spans 14 amino acids. The J segment lost 4 bases and the V segment lost 4 bases, leaving 5 bases of the junction unmatched. The CDR3 loop is CASSGGQLYNEQFF. The CDR3 nucleotides are TGCGCCAGCAGCGGGGGACAGCTATACAATGAGCAGTTCTTC.